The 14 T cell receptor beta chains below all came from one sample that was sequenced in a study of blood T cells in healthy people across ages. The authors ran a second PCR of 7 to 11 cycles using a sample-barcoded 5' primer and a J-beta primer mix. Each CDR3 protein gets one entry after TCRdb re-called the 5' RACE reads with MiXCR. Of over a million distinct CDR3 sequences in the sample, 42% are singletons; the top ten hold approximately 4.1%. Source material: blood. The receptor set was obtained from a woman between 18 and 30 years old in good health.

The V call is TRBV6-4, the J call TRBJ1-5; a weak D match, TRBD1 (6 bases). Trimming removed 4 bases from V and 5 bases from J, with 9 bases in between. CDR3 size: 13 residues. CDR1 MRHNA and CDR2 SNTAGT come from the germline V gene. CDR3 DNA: TGTGCCAGCAGTGCCGACAGGTATCAGCCCCAGCATTTT. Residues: CASSADRYQPQHF.

CDR3 DNA sequence: TGTGCCAGCAGTTACGGGGTCAATGAGCAGTACTTC. Translated: CASSYGVNEQYF. The chain combines TRBV6-5 with TRBJ2-5; no reliable D call. CDR3 length: 12 residues. Trimming took off 2 bases at V and 11 bases at J, with 12 bases between the two ends. Germline CDR1 is MNHEY and CDR2 is SVGAGI.

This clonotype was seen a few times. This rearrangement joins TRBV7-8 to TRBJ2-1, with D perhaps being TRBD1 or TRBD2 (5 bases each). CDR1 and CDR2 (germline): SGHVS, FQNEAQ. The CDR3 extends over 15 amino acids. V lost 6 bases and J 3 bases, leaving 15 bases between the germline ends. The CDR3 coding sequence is TGTGCCAGCAGTCCCCGGGACGCCTTCTACAATGAGCAGTTCTTC. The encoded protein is CASSPRDAFYNEQFF.

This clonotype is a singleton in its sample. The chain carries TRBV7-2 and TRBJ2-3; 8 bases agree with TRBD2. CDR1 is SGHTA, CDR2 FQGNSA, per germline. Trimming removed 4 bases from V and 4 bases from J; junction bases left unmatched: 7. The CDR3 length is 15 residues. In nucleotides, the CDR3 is TGTGCCAGCAGCTGTGCCAGCGGGGGAGCAGATACGCAGTATTTT. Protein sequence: CASSCASGGADTQYF. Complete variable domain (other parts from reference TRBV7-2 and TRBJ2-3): GAGVSQSPSNKVTEKGKDVELRCDPISGHTALYWYRQSLGQGLEFLIYFQGNSAPDKSGLPSDRFSAERTGGSVSTLTIQRTQQEDSAVYLCASSCASGGADTQYFGPGTRLTVL.

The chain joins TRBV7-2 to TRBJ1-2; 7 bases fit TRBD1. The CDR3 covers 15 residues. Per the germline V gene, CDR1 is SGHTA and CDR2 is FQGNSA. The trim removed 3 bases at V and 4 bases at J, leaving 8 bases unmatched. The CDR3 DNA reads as TGTGCCAGCAGCTTCAGCCCGACAGGGTTCTATGGCTACACCTTC. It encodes CASSFSPTGFYGYTF. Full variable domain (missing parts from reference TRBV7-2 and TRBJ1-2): GAGVSQSPSNKVTEKGKDVELRCDPISGHTALYWYRQSLGQGLEFLIYFQGNSAPDKSGLPSDRFSAERTGGSVSTLTIQRTQQEDSAVYLCASSFSPTGFYGYTFGSGTRLTVV.

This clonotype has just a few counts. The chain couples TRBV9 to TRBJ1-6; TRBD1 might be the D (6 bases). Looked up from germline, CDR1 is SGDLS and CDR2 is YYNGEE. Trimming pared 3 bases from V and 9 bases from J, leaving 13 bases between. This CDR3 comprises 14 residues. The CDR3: CASSAFQGISPLHF. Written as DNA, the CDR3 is TGTGCCAGCAGCGCCTTCCAGGGGATTTCACCCCTCCACTTT. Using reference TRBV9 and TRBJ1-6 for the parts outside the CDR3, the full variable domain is DSGVTQTPKHLITATGQRVTLRCSPRSGDLSVYWYQQSLDQGLQFLIQYYNGEERAKGNILERFSAQQFPDLHSELNLSSLELGDSALYFCASSAFQGISPLHFGNGTRLTVT.

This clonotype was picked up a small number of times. The CDR3 bases are TGTGCCAGCAGCTTCCTTGAGTACGAAAAACTGTTTTTT. It translates to CASSFLEYEKLFF. J is TRBJ1-4 and V is TRBV14; D is unresolved. CDR1 SGHDN and CDR2 FVKESK come from the germline V gene. Trimming removed 5 bases at V and 8 bases at J, with 12 bases between. CDR3 length: 13 amino acids.

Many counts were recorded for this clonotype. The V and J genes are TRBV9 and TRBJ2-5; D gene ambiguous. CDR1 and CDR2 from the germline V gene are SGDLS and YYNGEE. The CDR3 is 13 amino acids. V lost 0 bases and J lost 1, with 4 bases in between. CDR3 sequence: CASSVAGQETQYF. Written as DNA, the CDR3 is TGTGCCAGCAGCGTAGCAGGCCAAGAGACCCAGTACTTC.

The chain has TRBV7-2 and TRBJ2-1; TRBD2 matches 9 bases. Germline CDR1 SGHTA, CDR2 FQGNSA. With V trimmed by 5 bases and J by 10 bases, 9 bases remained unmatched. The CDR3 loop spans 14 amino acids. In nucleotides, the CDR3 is TGTGCCAGCAGCCGTGAGTCCAGCGGGGGGGAGCAGTTCTTC. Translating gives CASSRESSGGEQFF.

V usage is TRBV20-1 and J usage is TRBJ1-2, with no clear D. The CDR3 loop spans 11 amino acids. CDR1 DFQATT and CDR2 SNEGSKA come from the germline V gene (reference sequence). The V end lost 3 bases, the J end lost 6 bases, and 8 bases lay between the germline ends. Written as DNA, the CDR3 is TGCAGTGCTAGGAGTCAGGATGGCTACACCTTC. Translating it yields CSARSQDGYTF.

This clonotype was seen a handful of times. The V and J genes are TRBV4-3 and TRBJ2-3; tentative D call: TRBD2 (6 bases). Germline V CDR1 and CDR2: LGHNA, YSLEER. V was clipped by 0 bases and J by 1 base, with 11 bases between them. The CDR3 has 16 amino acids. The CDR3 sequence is CASSQDEERGTDTQYF. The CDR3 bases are TGCGCCAGCAGCCAAGACGAAGAGCGGGGCACAGATACGCAGTATTTT.

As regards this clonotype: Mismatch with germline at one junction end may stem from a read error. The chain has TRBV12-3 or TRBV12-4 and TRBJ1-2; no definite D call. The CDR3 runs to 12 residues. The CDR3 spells CASSPPRYDYTF. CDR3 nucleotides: TGTGCCAGCAGTCCCCCGAGATATGACTACACCTTC.

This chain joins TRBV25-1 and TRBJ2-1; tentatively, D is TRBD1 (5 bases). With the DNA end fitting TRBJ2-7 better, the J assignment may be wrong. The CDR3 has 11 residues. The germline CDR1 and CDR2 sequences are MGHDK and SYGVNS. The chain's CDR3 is CASGGHNEQYF. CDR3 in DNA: TGTGCCAGTGGCGGACACAATGAGCAGTACTTC.

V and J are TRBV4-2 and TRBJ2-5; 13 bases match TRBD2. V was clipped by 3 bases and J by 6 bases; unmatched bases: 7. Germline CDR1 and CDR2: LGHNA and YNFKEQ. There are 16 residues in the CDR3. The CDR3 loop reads CASSQTGTSGVKTQYF. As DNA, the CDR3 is TGTGCCAGCAGCCAGACCGGGACTAGCGGGGTGAAGACCCAGTACTTC.